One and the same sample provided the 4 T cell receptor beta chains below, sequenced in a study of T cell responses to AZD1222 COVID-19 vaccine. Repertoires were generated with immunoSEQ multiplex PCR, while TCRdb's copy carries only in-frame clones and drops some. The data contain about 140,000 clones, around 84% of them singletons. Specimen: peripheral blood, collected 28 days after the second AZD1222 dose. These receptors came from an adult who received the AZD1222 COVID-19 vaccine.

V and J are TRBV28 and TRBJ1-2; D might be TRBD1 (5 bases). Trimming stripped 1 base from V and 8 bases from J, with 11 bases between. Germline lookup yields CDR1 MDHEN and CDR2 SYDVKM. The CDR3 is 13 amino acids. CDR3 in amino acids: CASSLLRGSGYTF. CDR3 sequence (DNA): TGTGCCAGCAGTTTATTGAGGGGTAGCGGCTACACCTTC.

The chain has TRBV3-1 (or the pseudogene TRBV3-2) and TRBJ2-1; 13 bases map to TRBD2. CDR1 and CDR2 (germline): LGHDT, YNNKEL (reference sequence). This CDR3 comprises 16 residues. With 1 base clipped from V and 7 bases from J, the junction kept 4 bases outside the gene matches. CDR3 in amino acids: CASSQGTSGSWNEQFF. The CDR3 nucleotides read TGTGCCAGCAGCCAAGGGACTAGCGGGAGTTGGAATGAGCAGTTCTTC.

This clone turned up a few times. The CDR3 loop is CASSQDEGRVTEAFF. CDR3 bases: TGTGCCAGCAGCCAAGATGAGGGGAGGGTGACTGAAGCTTTCTTT. The gene calls are TRBV4-2 and TRBJ1-1; TRBD1 is a possible D gene (5 bases). The ends were cut back, 0 bases at V and 5 bases at J, with 13 bases in the middle. Looked up from germline, CDR1 is LGHNA and CDR2 is YNFKEQ. The CDR3 is made up of 15 amino acids.

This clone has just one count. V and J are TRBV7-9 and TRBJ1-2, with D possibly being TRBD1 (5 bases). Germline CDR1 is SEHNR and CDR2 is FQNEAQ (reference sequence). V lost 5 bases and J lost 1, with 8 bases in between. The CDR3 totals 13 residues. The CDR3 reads CASSRDSNYGYTF. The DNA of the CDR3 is TGTGCCAGCAGCCGAGACAGTAACTATGGCTACACCTTC.